The TCR beta chain described here comes from a study of cytomegalovirus exposure and HLA in healthy donors. With 60 Vbeta and 13 Jbeta primers, the PCR was carried out. Original methodology: In a later analysis, 75 million to 85 million unique TCR beta chains included roughly 11 million shared by two or more donors. The protocol was immunoSEQ multiplex PCR, while the TCRdb copy is restricted to in-frame clones and leaves out a portion. That table supplies the V and J calls and clone size; D and trimming were determined from the DNA. The table shows roughly 140,000 clones, with 80% to 90% occurring only once. The CDR3 loop spans 15 amino acids. Trimming shortened V by 1 base and J by 2 bases, and 11 bases separated the two germline ends. Germline V gene data show CDR1 as SEHNR and CDR2 as FQNEAQ (reference sequence).

The J gene is TRBJ2-5, the V gene TRBV7-9, with a possible D match to TRBD2 (5 bases). What was sequenced was PBMCs. The TCR originated in a young woman in good health and CMV-seronegative. Here the CDR3 reads CASSLGRLRQETQYF. In DNA form, the CDR3 reads TGTGCCAGCAGCTTAGGTCGACTACGGCAAGAGACCCAGTACTTC. The variable domain in full, completed from reference TRBV7-9 and TRBJ2-5, reads DTGVSQNPRHKITKRGQNVTFRCDPISEHNRLYWYRQTLGQGPEFLTYFQNEAQLEKSRLLSDRFSAERPKGSFSTLEIQRTEQGDSAMYLCASSLGRLRQETQYFGPGTRLLVL.